The present T cell receptor (beta chain) was sequenced within a study of T cell repertoires in cytomegalovirus infection. This CDR3 has 13 amino acids. Germline V gene sequence: CDR1 LNHDA, CDR2 SQIVND (reference sequence). J was trimmed by 6 bases and V by 9 bases; bases with no gene match: 9. Details on this clonotype: Its antigen is not identified.

Each CDR3 protein gets one entry after TCRdb re-called the reads with MiXCR. Seen here are 80,000 or so distinct CDR3 sequences, around 25% observed once, and the top ten hold roughly 50%. The receptor was isolated from a human donor in good health (CMV status not recorded). Some clones in this sample may be carry-over from other donors' samples. The chain links TRBV19 to TRBJ2-7; 9 bases are shared with TRBD1. The sequencing here drew on CD8+ T cells from cultured PBMCs, taken from culture after CMV antigen stimulation. The CDR3 bases are TGTGCCAGCCGCCGTGGACAGGGGACCGAGCAGTACTTC. As protein: CASRRGQGTEQYF.